This paragraph covers one T cell receptor (beta chain) sequence. What it binds is unknown. The repertoire was sequenced with immunoSEQ multiplex PCR; TCRdb's copy has only in-frame clones and lacks some. The sample has tens of thousands of clones; around 94% are singletons. Germline-derived CDR1 and CDR2 are SGHVS and FNYEAQ. Trimming took off 2 bases at V and 0 bases at J, with 20 bases between the two ends. The CDR3 totals 19 residues. These data originate in a study of human versus mouse CDR3 diversity and MHC coevolution. Whole-study findings and limits: iCHAO1 estimated the human TCR beta repertoire at about 1.6 million clonotypes. Clonal inequality was lowest in two of the three human donors.

The source is a person aged 55 to 70 in good health. Source material: naive CD4+ T cells from blood. Subset described: CD45RO-negative CD62L-positive naive CD4 T cells. The chain has TRBV7-6 and TRBJ1-5; TRBD1 might be the D (5 bases). The CDR3 sequence: CASSLRGRWVLGSNQPQHF. DNA for the CDR3: TGTGCCAGCAGCTTAAGGGGAAGGTGGGTATTGGGTAGCAATCAGCCCCAGCATTTT.